These 9 T cell receptor beta chains share one sample of origin, sequenced in a study of shared clonotypes between healthy human individuals (TCRdb year 2020). For the CD8 naive samples, CD45RO-negative cells were positively selected for CCR7, yielding a CD45RA+CCR7+ population from which TemRA cells were excluded. Library preparation was by the immunoSEQ multiplex PCR assay. Held by TCRdb, this immuneACCESS table contains in-frame sequences only and omits some clones. Under half of the omission traces to an unresolved V gene where checked; the cause of the rest is unknown. The sample data list 1.5 million to 2.5 million clones, and less than 95% of these were observed just once. The ten largest clones add up to more than 0.95% of the sample. Sequencing was done on a sample of naive CD8+ T cells sorted from blood. Reading the label with the study, this specimen's cell subset or site is: CD45RA+CCR7+. The receptors derive from a man in his late teens or twenties in good health.

The V gene is TRBV10-1, the J gene TRBJ2-4, with a tentative D call TRBD1 (5 bases). Deletions cut 0 bases from V and 7 bases from J, with 13 bases between. The CDR3 is 15 residues long. Germline V gene sequence: CDR1 WNHNN, CDR2 SYGVQD (reference sequence). This chain's CDR3 is CASSESTGSGNIQYF. The CDR3 DNA reads as TGCGCCAGCAGTGAGTCGACTGGGTCAGGGAACATTCAGTACTTC.

The CDR3 loop reads CASSAGMNNEQFF. In nucleotides, the CDR3 is TGTGCCAGCAGCGCAGGCATGAACAATGAGCAGTTCTTC. The genes are TRBV9 and TRBJ2-1; D remains ambiguous. The germline V gene has CDR1 SGDLS and CDR2 YYNGEE. The length of the CDR3 is 13 residues. Trimming pared 3 bases from V and 5 bases from J, leaving 9 bases between.

As concerns this clone: Other nucleotide sequences in the sample specify the same CDR3. The chain uses TRBV4-1 and TRBJ2-7, with 9 bases fitting TRBD2. CDR1 and CDR2 (germline): MGHRA, YSYEKL. The junction had 4 bases not matched to a gene; V was cut back by 4 bases and J by 0 bases. This CDR3 is built from 15 residues. The CDR3, as DNA: TGCGCCAGCAGCCCTAGCGGGGAGAGCTCCTACGAGCAGTACTTC. Translation gives CASSPSGESSYEQYF.

This clone was counted a single time. V usage is TRBV19 and J usage is TRBJ2-5; 10 positions agree with TRBD1. Germline lookup yields CDR1 LNHDA and CDR2 SQIVND (reference sequence). Germline trimming cut 6 bases from V and 1 base from J; bases unmatched to any gene: 8. This CDR3 is built from 16 residues. CDR3 region: CASSLAWDRGQETQYF. CDR3 coding DNA: TGTGCCAGTAGCTTGGCCTGGGACAGGGGCCAAGAGACCCAGTACTTC.

The rearrangement joins TRBV10-1 to TRBJ2-7; no clear D. This CDR3 has 12 residues. Germline V lookup: CDR1 WNHNN, CDR2 SYGVQD (reference sequence). The V gene lost 7 bases and the J gene lost 3 bases, with 10 bases spanning the gap. The CDR3 sequence: CASNHRNYEQYF. Here the CDR3 DNA reads TGCGCCAGCAACCATAGGAACTACGAGCAGTACTTC.

The rearrangement joins TRBV9 to TRBJ2-7; TRBD1 aligns across 8 bases. The CDR3 extends over 16 amino acids. CDR1 SGDLS and CDR2 YYNGEE come from the germline V gene. J was trimmed by 1 base and V by 0 bases; bases with no gene match: 6. In DNA form, the CDR3 reads TGTGCCAGCAGCGTAGGTAGACAGGGGCCATCCTACGAGCAGTACTTC. Translation: CASSVGRQGPSYEQYF.

The rearrangement links TRBV29-1 to TRBJ2-2, with D unclear. Germline CDR1 SQVTM, CDR2 ANQGSEA. Deletions cut 4 bases from V and 6 bases from J, with 9 bases between. The CDR3 loop spans 12 amino acids. The CDR3 DNA sequence: TGCAGCGTTGTGATAGGCCCCGGGGAGCTGTTTTTT. Encoded protein: CSVVIGPGELFF.

The chain links TRBV2 to TRBJ2-1; 7 bases agree with TRBD2. Germline values: CDR1 SNHLY, CDR2 FYNNEI. CDR3 length equals 12 residues. The junction had 5 bases not matched to a gene; V was cut back by 10 bases and J by 5 bases. The CDR3 nucleotides are TGTGCCACAAAAGGACTAGACAATGAGCAGTTCTTC. The encoded protein is CATKGLDNEQFF.

V gene TRBV6-5 combines with J gene TRBJ1-1; tentative D call: TRBD1 (5 bases). This CDR3 region has 15 residues. CDR1 is MNHEY and CDR2 is SVGAGI in the germline V gene. The V and J ends lost 7 bases and 4 bases respectively, with 19 bases between them. The CDR3: CASTTGRFGGTEAFF. CDR3 bases: TGTGCCAGCACCACAGGACGTTTCGGGGGCACTGAAGCTTTCTTT.